Shown below are 32 T cell receptor beta chains from a single sample sequenced in a study of CD4+ T cells in melanoma. Libraries were prepared by immunoSEQ multiplex PCR; TCRdb keeps only in-frame clonotypes and omits some of them. Among fewer than 55,000 clones listed, roughly nine tenths were seen once. Sequencing input: peripheral blood. Receptors were obtained from a human donor with melanoma.

This sequence joins TRBV5-1 and TRBJ1-2; 7 nucleotides align to TRBD1. The CDR3 spans 15 residues. The V and J ends lost 4 bases and 8 bases, in that order; junction bases with no gene match: 14. Germline-derived CDR1 and CDR2 are SGHRS and YFSETQ. The CDR3: CASSPNDREAEGYTF. Here the CDR3 DNA reads TGCGCCAGCAGCCCTAACGACAGGGAGGCAGAAGGCTACACCTTC.

The rearrangement joins TRBV7-2 to TRBJ2-3; D assignment may be TRBD1 or TRBD2 (5 bases each). V was clipped by 5 bases and J by 2 bases, with 14 bases between them. The CDR3 is made up of 15 amino acids. The germline gives CDR1 SGHTA, CDR2 FQGNSA. The CDR3: CASSQGPHNTDTQYF. Written as DNA, the CDR3 is TGTGCCAGCAGCCAGGGACCGCATAACACAGATACGCAGTATTTT.

V and J are TRBV2 and TRBJ1-2; D is undetermined. The length of the CDR3 is 14 residues. Germline V CDR1 and CDR2: SNHLY, FYNNEI. Trimming shortened V by 3 bases and J by 3 bases, and 11 bases separated the two germline ends. CDR3 sequence: CASSDWQDDYGYTF. In DNA form, the CDR3 reads TGTGCCAGCAGTGACTGGCAGGACGACTATGGCTACACCTTC.

This sequence joins TRBV6-6 and TRBJ2-7; D is perhaps TRBD1 (6 bases). The CDR3 extends over 12 amino acids. Looked up from germline, CDR1 is MNHNY and CDR2 is SVGAGI (reference sequence). V was pared by 8 bases and J by 2 bases, with 10 bases between. CDR3 region: CASWDTPYEQYF. CDR3 in DNA: TGTGCCAGCTGGGACACCCCCTACGAGCAGTACTTC.

The CDR3 DNA follows: TGTGCCAGCAGCTTAGGGCCGCTGGGTACGTATGGCTACACCTTC. Translation: CASSLGPLGTYGYTF. The chain joins TRBV7-2 to TRBJ1-2; no clear D. The CDR3 totals 15 residues. CDR1 SGHTA and CDR2 FQGNSA come from the germline V gene. Deletions cut 1 base from V and 5 bases from J, with 14 bases between.

V gene TRBV19 combines with J gene TRBJ2-1; D could derive from TRBD1 or TRBD2 (5 bases each). Trimming left V 8 bases short and J 6 bases short, with 11 bases between. The V gene's germline CDR1 is LNHDA and CDR2 SQIVND (reference sequence). This CDR3 has 12 amino acids. The CDR3 region has the DNA TGTGCCAGTCGGGAAGGGGTCAATGAGCAGTTCTTC. Its translation is CASREGVNEQFF.

This chain links TRBV13 with TRBJ2-1; D perhaps matches TRBD2 (5 bases). The CDR3 is 14 residues long. V was pared by 2 bases and J by 3 bases, with 8 bases between. Germline V CDR1 and CDR2: PRHDT, FYEKMQ (reference sequence). The CDR3 here is CASSLIGSYNEQFF. CDR3 DNA: TGTGCCAGCAGCTTAATAGGGAGCTACAATGAGCAGTTCTTC.

The genes are TRBV30 and TRBJ1-2; D may be TRBD1 (6 bases). V gave up 1 base and J gave up 4 bases, with 13 bases separating them. The CDR3 sequence is 14 residues long. The germline gives CDR1 GTSNPN, CDR2 SVGIG (reference sequence). CDR3 loop: CAWSDSGDGYGYTF. For the CDR3, the DNA is TGTGCCTGGAGTGATTCAGGGGACGGCTATGGCTACACCTTC.

This clone showed up just a few times. The chain links TRBV20-1 to TRBJ1-1; D remains unclear. Germline loops: CDR1 DFQATT, CDR2 SNEGSKA (reference sequence). Trimming removed 5 bases from V and 8 bases from J, with 9 bases in between. This CDR3 spans 10 amino acids. The CDR3 DNA is TGCAGTGCTGGAGTCAGGGAAGCTTTCTTT. Translation: CSAGVREAFF.

The chain is built from TRBV18 and TRBJ2-7; D not resolved. Per germline, CDR1 KGHSH and CDR2 LQKENI. V was shortened by 5 bases and J by 2 bases, with 10 bases between the two germline ends. This CDR3 is 13 amino acids long. The CDR3, as DNA: TGTGCCAGCTCAACGGAGCCCACCTACGAGCAGTACTTC. It is translated as CASSTEPTYEQYF.

This chain joins TRBV13 and TRBJ1-2; D is possibly TRBD1 (5 bases). V dropped 2 bases and J dropped 4 bases, with 8 bases sitting between them. This CDR3 has 13 amino acids. The germline V gene encodes CDR1 PRHDT and CDR2 FYEKMQ (reference sequence). CDR3 amino acids: CASSLWGSYGYTF. The CDR3 region has the DNA TGTGCCAGCAGCTTATGGGGGAGCTATGGCTACACCTTC.

The V gene is TRBV27, the J gene TRBJ1-2; D remains ambiguous. Trimming left V 0 bases short and J 7 bases short, with 9 bases between. CDR3 length: 13 residues. The germline V gene has CDR1 MNHEY and CDR2 SMNVEV (reference sequence). In DNA, the CDR3 is TGTGCCAGCAGTTTATCGTCCTCGCTTGGCTACACCTTC. The encoded protein is CASSLSSSLGYTF.

V is TRBV7-3 and J is TRBJ2-1; 16 bases line up with TRBD2. The V gene's germline CDR1 is SGHTA and CDR2 FQGTGA. There are 16 residues in the CDR3. The V and J ends lost 3 bases and 9 bases, in that order; junction bases with no gene match: 5. In DNA form, the CDR3 reads TGTGCCAGCAGCTTTGGGACTAGCGGGGGGGCCGGTGAGCAGTTCTTC. Its protein is CASSFGTSGGAGEQFF. Full variable domain (missing parts from reference TRBV7-3 and TRBJ2-1): GAGVSQTPSNKVTEKGKYVELRCDPISGHTALYWYRQSLGQGPEFLIYFQGTGAADDSGLPNDRFFAVRPEGSVSTLKIQRTERGDSAVYLCASSFGTSGGAGEQFFGPGTRLTVL.

V usage is TRBV4-2 and J usage is TRBJ2-7; 9 bases are a match to TRBD1. The CDR3 is 14 residues long. Germline assignment: CDR1 LGHNA and CDR2 YNFKEQ. Trimming at V came to 3 bases and at J to 5 bases, leaving 5 bases not matched to a gene. Here the CDR3 DNA reads TGTGCCAGCAGCCACCGGACAGGGGAGGACGAGCAGTACTTC. Encoded protein: CASSHRTGEDEQYF.

V and J are TRBV6-1 and TRBJ2-5; 8 positions agree with TRBD1. J gave up 5 bases and V 8 bases, and 10 bases lay outside the gene matches. Per the germline V gene, CDR1 is MNHNS and CDR2 is SASEGT. The CDR3 covers 14 residues. The DNA of the CDR3 is TGTGCCAGCGTCCAGGGGGCGGCCGGGGAGACCCAGTACTTC. It yields the protein CASVQGAAGETQYF.

The V gene is TRBV5-1, the J gene TRBJ2-2; possibly TRBD2 for D (6 bases). This CDR3 spans 16 amino acids. In germline, CDR1 is SGHRS, CDR2 YFSETQ. Between the trimmed V and J ends, which lost 2 bases and 1 base, there was a span of 12 bases. CDR3 region: CASSLPRDWNTGELFF. DNA for the CDR3: TGCGCCAGCAGCTTACCCCGGGACTGGAACACCGGGGAGCTGTTTTTT.

The chain uses TRBV10-2 and TRBJ2-1; D possibly corresponds to TRBD1 (7 bases). Germline CDR1 reads WSHSY; CDR2 reads SAAADI. This CDR3 spans 14 amino acids. The ends were cut back, 4 bases at V and 10 bases at J, with 17 bases in the middle. The DNA of the CDR3 is TGCGCCAGCAGTGGCCCACGGTCAGGGGGGGAGCAGTTCTTC. As protein: CASSGPRSGGEQFF.

The V call is TRBV10-3, the J call TRBJ2-2, with 8 bases matching TRBD1. Germline V gene lookup returns CDR1 ENHRY and CDR2 SYGVKD. V lost 5 bases, J lost 0 bases, and 2 bases stayed unmatched. There are 15 residues in the CDR3. This chain's CDR3 is CAISSGGANTGELFF. The CDR3 DNA sequence: TGTGCCATCAGTTCAGGGGGCGCGAACACCGGGGAGCTGTTTTTT.

The V and J genes are TRBV19 and TRBJ1-1; D is unresolved. CDR3 length: 13 amino acids. The ends were cut back, 4 bases at V and 1 base at J, with 7 bases in the middle. The germline V gene has CDR1 LNHDA and CDR2 SQIVND (reference sequence). CDR3 region: CASSRRENTEAFF. The CDR3 DNA sequence: TGTGCCAGTAGTAGGAGGGAGAACACTGAAGCTTTCTTT.

V is TRBV15 and J is TRBJ1-4; D uncertain. Germline V gene data show CDR1 as LNHNV and CDR2 as YYDKDF (reference sequence). V lost 1 base and J 0 bases, leaving 9 bases between the germline ends. The CDR3 loop spans 16 amino acids. CDR3 sequence (DNA): TGTGCCACCAGCAGAGCCCCCGCGACAACTAATGAAAAACTGTTTTTT. It codes for CATSRAPATTNEKLFF.

This clone appeared once. This chain connects TRBV4-2 to TRBJ1-2, with D perhaps matching TRBD1 (5 bases). The germline gives CDR1 LGHNA, CDR2 YNFKEQ. There are 16 residues in the CDR3. Trimming stripped 3 bases from V and 7 bases from J, with 21 bases between. CDR3 protein: CASSQDPGRTRGGYTF. The CDR3 DNA is TGTGCCAGCAGCCAGGATCCGGGACGGACAAGGGGTGGCTACACCTTC.

The V gene is TRBV18, the J gene TRBJ1-2, with a tentative D call TRBD1 (6 bases). V dropped 6 bases and J dropped 0 bases, with 23 bases sitting between them. Germline CDR1 KGHSH, CDR2 LQKENI. This CDR3 is 18 amino acids long. The CDR3 spells CASSNAATGPVTNYGYTF. The CDR3 DNA follows: TGTGCCAGCTCCAACGCTGCAACAGGGCCTGTAACTAACTATGGCTACACCTTC.

As to this clone: At one boundary the junction diverges from the germline segment, which might be a read error. The V call is TRBV28, the J call TRBJ1-1, with 7 positions matching TRBD1. This CDR3 has 12 amino acids. Germline lookup yields CDR1 MDHEN and CDR2 SYDVKM. The CDR3 protein is CASSLTGTAPRW. For the CDR3, the DNA is TGTGCCAGCAGTTTGACCGGGACAGCGCCTCGATGG.

The J gene is TRBJ2-2, the V gene TRBV4-3; D is possibly TRBD1 (6 bases). Per the germline V gene, CDR1 is LGHNA and CDR2 is YSLEER. There are 15 residues in the CDR3. CDR3 region: CASQGSFSPTGELFF. CDR3 in DNA: TGCGCTTCTCAGGGGAGTTTTTCCCCCACCGGGGAGCTGTTTTTT.

The rearrangement uses TRBV6-5 and TRBJ1-2; D not resolved. The V gene's germline CDR1 is MNHEY and CDR2 SVGAGI. This CDR3 comprises 13 residues. V was clipped by 2 bases and J by 4 bases, with 8 bases between them. The CDR3 sequence is CASSYGQFYGYTF. In nucleotides, the CDR3 is TGTGCCAGCAGTTACGGGCAGTTCTATGGCTACACCTTC.

The chain employs TRBV6-6 and TRBJ1-1; the D gene is possibly TRBD1 (5 bases). Germline V gene lookup returns CDR1 MNHNY and CDR2 SVGAGI (reference sequence). V was clipped by 3 bases and J by 3 bases, with 11 bases between them. CDR3 length equals 14 residues. CDR3 protein: CASSYGLGDTEAFF. The CDR3 region has the DNA TGTGCCAGCAGTTATGGGTTGGGGGACACTGAAGCTTTCTTT.

J is TRBJ1-2 and V is TRBV27; TRBD1 aligns across 7 bases. The junction had 7 bases not matched to a gene; V was cut back by 0 bases and J by 0 bases. The CDR3 runs 17 residues. The germline gives CDR1 MNHEY, CDR2 SMNVEV (reference sequence). DNA of the CDR3: TGTGCCAGCAGTTTATCGGTTGGGACAGTCTCTAACTATGGCTACACCTTC. Its translation: CASSLSVGTVSNYGYTF.

This chain links TRBV29-1 with TRBJ2-7; the D is unclear. The CDR3 loop spans 15 amino acids. V was trimmed by 1 base and J by 0 bases, leaving 13 bases between them. The germline gives CDR1 SQVTM, CDR2 ANQGSEA. The CDR3 is CSVEVFQQSSYEQYF. The DNA of the CDR3 is TGCAGCGTTGAAGTATTCCAGCAGAGCTCCTACGAGCAGTACTTC.

The chain joins TRBV4-1 to TRBJ1-2; the D gene is possibly TRBD1 (6 bases). Trimming removed 0 bases from V and 5 bases from J, with 16 bases in between. The CDR3 sequence is 16 residues long. Germline loops: CDR1 MGHRA, CDR2 YSYEKL. This chain's CDR3 is CASSQERFIRGYGYTF. The CDR3 bases are TGCGCCAGCAGCCAAGAAAGGTTTATCAGGGGATATGGCTACACCTTC.

The chain has TRBV18 and TRBJ2-7; TRBD1 matches at 11 bases. Germline V CDR1 and CDR2: KGHSH, LQKENI. Trimming removed 6 bases from V and 5 bases from J; junction bases left unmatched: 3. The CDR3 loop spans 13 amino acids. The CDR3 sequence is CASSPGQGDEQYF. The CDR3 DNA reads TGTGCCAGCTCGCCGGGACAGGGGGACGAGCAGTACTTC. The full variable domain, completed using reference TRBV18 and TRBJ2-7, is NAGVMQNPRHLVRRRGQEARLRCSPMKGHSHVYWYRQLPEEGLKFMVYLQKENIIDESGMPKERFSAEFPKEGPSILRIQQVVRGDSAAYFCASSPGQGDEQYFGPGTRLTVT.

The chain links TRBV10-3 to TRBJ1-4, with 9 bases matching TRBD1. The V gene's germline CDR1 is ENHRY and CDR2 SYGVKD. The CDR3 has 14 residues. V lost 6 bases, J lost 8 bases, and 7 bases stayed unmatched. CDR3 sequence reads: CAIRPGQGDEKLFF. The CDR3 nucleotides are TGTGCCATCAGACCGGGACAGGGTGACGAAAAACTGTTTTTT.

The chain recombines TRBV7-9 with TRBJ2-5; 8 bases align to TRBD2. There are 15 residues in the CDR3. The germline V gene encodes CDR1 SEHNR and CDR2 FQNEAQ (reference sequence). Unmatched junction bases numbered 7, after V lost 5 bases and J lost 2 bases. The CDR3 sequence is CASSPSIAGQETQYF. The DNA of the CDR3 is TGTGCCAGCAGCCCCAGTATAGCGGGGCAAGAGACCCAGTACTTC.